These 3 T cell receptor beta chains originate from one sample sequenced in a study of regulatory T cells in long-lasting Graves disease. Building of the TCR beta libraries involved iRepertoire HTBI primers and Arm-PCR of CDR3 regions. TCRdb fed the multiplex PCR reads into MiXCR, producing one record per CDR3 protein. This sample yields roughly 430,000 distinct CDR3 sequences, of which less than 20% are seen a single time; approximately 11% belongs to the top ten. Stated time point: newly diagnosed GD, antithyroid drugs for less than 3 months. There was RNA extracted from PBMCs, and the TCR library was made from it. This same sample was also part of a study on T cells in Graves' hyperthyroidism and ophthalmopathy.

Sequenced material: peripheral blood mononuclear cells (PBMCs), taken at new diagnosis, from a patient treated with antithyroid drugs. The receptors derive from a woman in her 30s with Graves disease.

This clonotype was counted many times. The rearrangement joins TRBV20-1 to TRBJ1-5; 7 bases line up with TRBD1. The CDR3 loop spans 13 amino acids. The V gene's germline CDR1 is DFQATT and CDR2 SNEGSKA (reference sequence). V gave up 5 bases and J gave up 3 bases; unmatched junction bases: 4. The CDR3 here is CSAGQADNQPQHF. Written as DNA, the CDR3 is TGCAGTGCTGGACAGGCGGACAATCAGCCCCAGCATTTT.

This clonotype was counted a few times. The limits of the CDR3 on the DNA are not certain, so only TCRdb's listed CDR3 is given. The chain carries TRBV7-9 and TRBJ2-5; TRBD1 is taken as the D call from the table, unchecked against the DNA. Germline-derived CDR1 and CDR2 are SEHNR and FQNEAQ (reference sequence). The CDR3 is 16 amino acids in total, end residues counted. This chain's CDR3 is CASSWGGGAPYNEQLF.

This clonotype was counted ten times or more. CDR3 nucleotide sequence: TGTGCCAGCAGTTACTCGATGGGGCGAGGGGAGCTGTTTTTT. Translated, it gives CASSYSMGRGELFF. The V call is TRBV6-5, the J call TRBJ2-2, with D tentatively TRBD1 (5 bases). Trimming shortened V by 0 bases and J by 8 bases, and 10 bases separated the two germline ends. CDR1 and CDR2 from the germline V gene are MNHEY and SVGAGI. The CDR3 consists of 14 residues.